The sequence of this T cell receptor (beta chain) was determined in a study of blood T cell repertoires in COVID-19. Study as a whole: T cells, B-cell-depleted T cells, or PBMCs provided the cDNA or gDNA that served as material.

This CDR3 is built from 16 residues. V was clipped by 5 bases and J by 0 bases; unmatched bases: 4. The V gene's germline CDR1 is LNHDA and CDR2 SQIVND (reference sequence). Using immunoSEQ multiplex PCR, the repertoire was profiled, and TCRdb retains in-frame clones only, with some absent. This repertoire shows about 200,000 clones, roughly 86% found once; its top ten account for more than 2.5%. The sequence derives from a man between 60 and 75 years old with acute or convalescent COVID-19. The sample comprised peripheral blood. The V and J genes are TRBV19 and TRBJ2-5, with 12 bases matching TRBD2. The CDR3 here is CASSQTSGGYQETQYF. CDR3 coding DNA: TGTGCCAGTAGTCAGACTAGCGGGGGTTACCAAGAGACCCAGTACTTC.